The source of this T cell receptor beta chain is a study of blood T cell repertoires in COVID-19. Whole-study context: Both acute and convalescent COVID-19 samples were obtained from the United States, Italy and Spain.

Sequenced by immunoSEQ multiplex PCR; TCRdb stores in-frame clones only, minus some. This sample yields about 280,000 clones, of which 85% to 95% are seen a single time; less than 3.5% belongs to the top ten. Germline V gives CDR1 LGHNA, CDR2 YNFKEQ. The V end lost 5 bases, the J end lost 0 bases, and 10 bases lay between the germline ends. CDR3 length equals 15 residues. The genes are TRBV4-2 and TRBJ2-2, with D hard to call. This receptor was taken from a man aged 35 to 55 who had been exposed to COVID-19. The sample comprised PBMCs or T cells enriched from blood (not recorded which). This chain's CDR3 is CASSGVRANTGELFF. The CDR3 coding sequence is TGTGCCAGCAGCGGAGTACGGGCGAACACCGGGGAGCTGTTTTTT.